Given below is one TCR beta chain in context. Its matching antigen is unknown. The record originates from a study of cytomegalovirus exposure and HLA in healthy donors. Regarding the study as a whole: Several of the most significant clusters appeared, in a later analysis, to be linked to common viral pathogens.

Both 60 Vbeta primers and 13 Jbeta primers went into the PCR. Clones were sequenced by immunoSEQ multiplex PCR, and TCRdb holds only the in-frame ones, with some missing. Counted here are about 200,000 clones, 75% to 90% occurring once; the ten biggest clones make up more than 0.25%. Trimming shortened V by 2 bases and J by 2 bases, and 13 bases separated the two germline ends. The CDR3 length is 14 residues. Germline V CDR1 and CDR2: SQVTM, ANQGSEA. The chain couples TRBV29-1 to TRBJ2-7; tentatively, D is TRBD2 (5 bases). This clonotype originated in a woman aged 30 to 39 in good health and CMV-seronegative. What was sequenced was PBMCs. The CDR3 region has the DNA TGCAGCGTTGAACGTCGCGGGCCTCCCTACGAGCAGTACTTC. This gives the protein CSVERRGPPYEQYF.